These T cell receptor beta chains were read from a single sample in a study of cytomegalovirus exposure and HLA in healthy donors. Repertoires were generated with immunoSEQ multiplex PCR, while TCRdb's copy carries only in-frame clones and drops some. The data contain about 160,000 clones, about 80% of them seen just once; the ten biggest clones take up more than 9.5%. The specimen was PBMCs. The receptors originated from a young man in good health and CMV-seropositive. The CDR3 runs from the conserved cysteine through the conserved F or W. The order of the fields is J gene, D gene, V gene, clone size, CDR3 protein, CDR3 DNA. A D gene is named only where the DNA matches it firmly. The size field is filled for only some rows; it gives once, few, many or a size class.

j_gene: TRBJ2-7; d_gene: TRBD1; v_gene: TRBV27; abundance: -; CDR3aa: CASSGWGQGLSYEQYF; CDR3nt: TGTGCCAGCAGCGGTTGGGGACAGGGACTCTCCTACGAGCAGTACTTC
j_gene: TRBJ2-4; d_gene: TRBD2; v_gene: TRBV5-1; abundance: -; CDR3aa: CASSSRRSTGTRGDIQYF; CDR3nt: TGCGCCAGCAGCTCAAGGCGTTCGACCGGGACTAGAGGGGACATTCAGTACTTC
j_gene: TRBJ2-3; d_gene: -; v_gene: TRBV6-1; abundance: -; CDR3aa: CASSEFRSTDTQYF; CDR3nt: TGTGCCAGCAGTGAATTCAGGAGCACAGATACGCAGTATTTT
j_gene: TRBJ2-5; d_gene: -; v_gene: TRBV5-1; abundance: -; CDR3aa: CASSPLLQIDQETQYF; CDR3nt: TGCGCCAGCAGCCCATTATTACAGATAGACCAAGAGACCCAGTACTTC
j_gene: TRBJ2-3; d_gene: -; v_gene: TRBV15; abundance: -; CDR3aa: CATSRDLAGMVFTDTQYF; CDR3nt: TGTGCCACCAGCAGAGATCTTGCGGGGATGGTCTTTACAGATACGCAGTATTTT
j_gene: TRBJ2-7; d_gene: TRBD1; v_gene: TRBV6-5; abundance: -; CDR3aa: CAILQGFSSSYEQYF; CDR3nt: TGTGCCATACTACAGGGGTTCTCAAGCTCCTACGAGCAGTACTTC
j_gene: TRBJ2-3; d_gene: TRBD1; v_gene: TRBV6-6; abundance: few; CDR3aa: CASSKDRDADTQYF; CDR3nt: TGTGCCAGCAGCAAGGACAGGGACGCAGATACGCAGTATTTT
j_gene: TRBJ2-7; d_gene: TRBD2; v_gene: TRBV28; abundance: few; CDR3aa: CASRPKGREWGYEQYF; CDR3nt: TGTGCCAGCCGACCAAAAGGGCGGGAGTGGGGTTACGAGCAGTACTTC
j_gene: TRBJ2-3; d_gene: -; v_gene: TRBV11-3; abundance: -; CDR3aa: CASSLGSAPDTQYF; CDR3nt: TGTGCCAGCAGCTTAGGGTCCGCGCCAGATACGCAGTATTTT
j_gene: TRBJ1-2; d_gene: TRBD1; v_gene: TRBV19; abundance: -; CDR3aa: CASSAPPGQGGYTF; CDR3nt: TGTGCCAGTAGTGCCCCTCCGGGACAGGGCGGCTACACCTTC
j_gene: TRBJ2-1; d_gene: TRBD2; v_gene: TRBV5-4; abundance: -; CDR3aa: CASSFTSANEQFF; CDR3nt: TGTGCCAGCAGCTTTACTAGCGCAAATGAGCAGTTCTTC
j_gene: TRBJ1-1; d_gene: TRBD1; v_gene: TRBV5-1; abundance: -; CDR3aa: CASSLADRVRSTEAFF; CDR3nt: TGCGCCAGCAGCTTGGCGGACAGGGTACGAAGCACTGAAGCTTTCTTT
j_gene: TRBJ2-5; d_gene: -; v_gene: TRBV7-3; abundance: -; CDR3aa: CASSSRGRETQYF; CDR3nt: TGTGCCAGCAGCTCTAGGGGAAGAGAGACCCAGTACTTC
j_gene: TRBJ1-5; d_gene: TRBD1; v_gene: TRBV9; abundance: -; CDR3aa: CASSPTGYANQPQHF; CDR3nt: TGTGCCAGCAGCCCGACAGGGTACGCCAATCAGCCCCAGCATTTT
j_gene: TRBJ1-5; d_gene: -; v_gene: TRBV19; abundance: -; CDR3aa: CASSPRQHNQPQHF; CDR3nt: TGTGCCAGTAGTCCCCGACAGCACAATCAGCCCCAGCATTTT
j_gene: TRBJ2-7; d_gene: -; v_gene: TRBV7-2; abundance: -; CDR3aa: CASSLAPRVEQYF; CDR3nt: TGTGCCAGCAGCTTAGCCCCCAGGGTCGAGCAGTACTTC
j_gene: TRBJ2-1; d_gene: -; v_gene: TRBV9; abundance: -; CDR3aa: CASSVVAGHYNEQFF; CDR3nt: TGTGCCAGCAGCGTAGTGGCGGGTCACTACAATGAGCAGTTCTTC
j_gene: TRBJ2-3; d_gene: -; v_gene: TRBV14; abundance: -; CDR3aa: CASSQQGSTDTQYF; CDR3nt: TGTGCCAGCAGTCAACAGGGAAGCACAGATACGCAGTATTTT
j_gene: TRBJ1-1; d_gene: TRBD1; v_gene: TRBV29-1; abundance: once; CDR3aa: CSADRVRNTEAFF; CDR3nt: TGCAGCGCTGACAGGGTTAGGAACACTGAAGCTTTCTTT
j_gene: TRBJ2-7; d_gene: TRBD2; v_gene: TRBV7-9; abundance: -; CDR3aa: CASSFAAGVEYF; CDR3nt: TGTGCCAGCAGCTTCGCCGCGGGAGTAGAGTACTTC
j_gene: TRBJ2-1; d_gene: -; v_gene: TRBV25-1; abundance: -; CDR3aa: CASSESGRGTLYNEQFF; CDR3nt: TGTGCCAGCAGTGAATCCGGGCGCGGGACCCTTTACAATGAGCAGTTCTTC
j_gene: TRBJ1-1; d_gene: TRBD1; v_gene: TRBV10-3; abundance: -; CDR3aa: CAIKDRGGTEAFF; CDR3nt: TGTGCCATCAAGGACAGGGGTGGCACTGAAGCTTTCTTT
j_gene: TRBJ2-2; d_gene: -; v_gene: TRBV19; abundance: -; CDR3aa: CASSIVRGGGELFF; CDR3nt: TGTGCCAGTAGTATAGTACGGGGTGGCGGGGAGCTGTTTTTT
j_gene: TRBJ1-1; d_gene: -; v_gene: TRBV5-1; abundance: -; CDR3aa: CASSLLQGNTEAFF; CDR3nt: TGCGCCAGCAGCTTGCTACAGGGGAACACTGAAGCTTTCTTT